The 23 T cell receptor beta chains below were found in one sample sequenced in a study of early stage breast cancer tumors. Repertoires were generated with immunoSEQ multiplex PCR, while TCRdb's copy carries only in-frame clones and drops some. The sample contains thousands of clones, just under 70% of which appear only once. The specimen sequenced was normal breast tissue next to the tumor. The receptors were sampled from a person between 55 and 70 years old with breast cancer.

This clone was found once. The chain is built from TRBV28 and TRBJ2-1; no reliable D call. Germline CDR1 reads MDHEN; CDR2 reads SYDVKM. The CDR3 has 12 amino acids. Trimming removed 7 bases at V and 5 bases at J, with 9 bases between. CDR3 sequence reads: CASNPENNEQFF. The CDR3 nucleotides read TGTGCCAGCAATCCAGAAAACAATGAGCAGTTCTTC.

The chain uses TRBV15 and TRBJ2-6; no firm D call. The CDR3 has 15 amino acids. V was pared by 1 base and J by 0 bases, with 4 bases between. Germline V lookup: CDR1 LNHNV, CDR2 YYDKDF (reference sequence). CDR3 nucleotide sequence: TGTGCCACCAGCAGAGTCCGCTCTGGGGCCAACGTCCTGACTTTC. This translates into CATSRVRSGANVLTF.

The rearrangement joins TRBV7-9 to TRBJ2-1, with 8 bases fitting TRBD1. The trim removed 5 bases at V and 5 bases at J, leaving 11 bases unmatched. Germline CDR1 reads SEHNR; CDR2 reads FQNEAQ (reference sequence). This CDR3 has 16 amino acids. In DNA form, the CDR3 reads TGTGCCAGCAGCCTTACCGGACAGGGTATTCACAATGAGCAGTTCTTC. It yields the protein CASSLTGQGIHNEQFF.

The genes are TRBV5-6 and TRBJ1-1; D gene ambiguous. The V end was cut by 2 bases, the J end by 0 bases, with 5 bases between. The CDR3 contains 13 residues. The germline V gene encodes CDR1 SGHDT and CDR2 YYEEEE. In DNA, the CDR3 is TGTGCCAGCAGCTTACACATGAACACTGAAGCTTTCTTT. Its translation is CASSLHMNTEAFF.

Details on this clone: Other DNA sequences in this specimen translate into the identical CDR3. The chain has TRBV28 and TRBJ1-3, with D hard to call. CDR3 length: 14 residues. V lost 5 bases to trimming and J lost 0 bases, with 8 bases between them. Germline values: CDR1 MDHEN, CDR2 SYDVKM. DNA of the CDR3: TGTGCCAGCAGTAACTCGGGCTCTGGAAACACCATATATTTT. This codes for CASSNSGSGNTIYF.

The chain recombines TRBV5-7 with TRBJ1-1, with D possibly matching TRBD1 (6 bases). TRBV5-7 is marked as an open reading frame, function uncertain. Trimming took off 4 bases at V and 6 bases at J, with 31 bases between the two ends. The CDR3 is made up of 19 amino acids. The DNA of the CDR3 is TGTGCCAGCAGCCCCGGGGGGACAAAGACGGGGGCATTCATCGCTGAAGCTTTCTTT. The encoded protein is CASSPGGTKTGAFIAEAFF.

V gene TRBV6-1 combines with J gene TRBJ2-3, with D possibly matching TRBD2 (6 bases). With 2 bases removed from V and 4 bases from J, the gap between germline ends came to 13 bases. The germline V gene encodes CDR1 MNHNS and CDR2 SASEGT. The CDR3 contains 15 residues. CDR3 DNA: TGTGCCAGCAGTGAAAATTGGAGGGGAGCAGATACGCAGTATTTT. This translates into CASSENWRGADTQYF.

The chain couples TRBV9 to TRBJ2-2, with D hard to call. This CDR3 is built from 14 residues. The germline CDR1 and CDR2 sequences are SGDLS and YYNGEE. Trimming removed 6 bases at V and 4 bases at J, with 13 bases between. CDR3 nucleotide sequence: TGTGCCAGCACCCTACAGTTGACCACCGGGGAGCTGTTTTTT. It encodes CASTLQLTTGELFF.

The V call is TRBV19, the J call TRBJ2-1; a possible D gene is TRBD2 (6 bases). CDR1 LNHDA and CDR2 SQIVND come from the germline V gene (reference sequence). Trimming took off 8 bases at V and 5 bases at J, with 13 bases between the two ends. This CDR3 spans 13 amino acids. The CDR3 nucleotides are TGTGCCAGTCGGGACTCTATTAACAATGAGCAGTTCTTC. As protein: CASRDSINNEQFF.

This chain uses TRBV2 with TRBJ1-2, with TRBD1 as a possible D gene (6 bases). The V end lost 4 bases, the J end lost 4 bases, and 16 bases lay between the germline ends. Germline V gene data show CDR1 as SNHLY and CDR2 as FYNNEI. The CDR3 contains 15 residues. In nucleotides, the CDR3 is TGTGCCAGCAGTGCCGGGCAGGGGTTAGGCTATGGCTACACCTTC. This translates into CASSAGQGLGYGYTF.

DNA for the CDR3: TGTGCCAGCAGCTTGTGGACAGGAGATCAGCCCCAGCATTTT. Residues: CASSLWTGDQPQHF. This rearrangement joins TRBV5-5 to TRBJ1-5; 7 bases line up with TRBD1. J lost 5 bases, V lost 1 base, and 3 bases had no gene match. The CDR3 is made up of 14 amino acids. Per the germline V gene, CDR1 is SGHKS and CDR2 is YYEKEE (reference sequence).

This chain's CDR3 is CASSLDSGSNQPQHF. The CDR3 DNA reads TGTGCCAGCAGCTTAGATTCGGGGAGCAATCAGCCCCAGCATTTT. The chain combines TRBV7-2 with TRBJ1-5; the D is unclear. Germline V CDR1 and CDR2: SGHTA, FQGNSA. This CDR3 has 15 residues. V was shortened by 1 base and J by 1 base, with 8 bases between the two germline ends.

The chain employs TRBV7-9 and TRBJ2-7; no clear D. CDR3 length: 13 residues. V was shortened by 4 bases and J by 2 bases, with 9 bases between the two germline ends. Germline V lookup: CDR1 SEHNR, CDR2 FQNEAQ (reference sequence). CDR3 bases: TGTGCCAGCAGCTCCCCGTTTGCCTACGAGCAGTACTTC. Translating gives CASSSPFAYEQYF.

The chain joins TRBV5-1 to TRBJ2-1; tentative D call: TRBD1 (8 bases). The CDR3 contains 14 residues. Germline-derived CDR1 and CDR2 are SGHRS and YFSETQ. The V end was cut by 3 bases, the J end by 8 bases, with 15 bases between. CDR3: CASSWGTGGDEQFF. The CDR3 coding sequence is TGCGCCAGCAGCTGGGGCACAGGGGGGGATGAGCAGTTCTTC.

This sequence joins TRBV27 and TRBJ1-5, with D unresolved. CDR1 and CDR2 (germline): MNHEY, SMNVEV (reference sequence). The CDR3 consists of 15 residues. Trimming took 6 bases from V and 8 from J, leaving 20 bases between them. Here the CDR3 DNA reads TGTGCCAGCAGCTTAAGAGCGGGGTTAGGGAAGCCCCAGCATTTT. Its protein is CASSLRAGLGKPQHF.

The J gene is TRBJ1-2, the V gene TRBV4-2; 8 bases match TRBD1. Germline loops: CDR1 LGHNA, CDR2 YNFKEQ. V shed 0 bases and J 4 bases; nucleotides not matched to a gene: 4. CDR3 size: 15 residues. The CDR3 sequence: CASSQDWGQVYGYTF. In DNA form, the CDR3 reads TGTGCCAGCAGCCAAGATTGGGGACAGGTCTATGGCTACACCTTC.

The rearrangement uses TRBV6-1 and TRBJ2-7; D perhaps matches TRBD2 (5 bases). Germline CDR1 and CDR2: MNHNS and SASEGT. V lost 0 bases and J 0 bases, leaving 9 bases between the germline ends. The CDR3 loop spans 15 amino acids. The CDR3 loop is CASSEAVSDSYEQYF. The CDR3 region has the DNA TGTGCCAGCAGTGAAGCCGTTAGCGACTCCTACGAGCAGTACTTC.

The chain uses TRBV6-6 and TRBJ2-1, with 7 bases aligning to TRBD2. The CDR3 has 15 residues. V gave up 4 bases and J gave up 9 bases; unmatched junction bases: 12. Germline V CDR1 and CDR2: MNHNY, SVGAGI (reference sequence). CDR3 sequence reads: CASSSAGVIGTEQFF. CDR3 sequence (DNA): TGTGCCAGCAGTTCCGCGGGAGTAATAGGTACTGAGCAGTTCTTC.

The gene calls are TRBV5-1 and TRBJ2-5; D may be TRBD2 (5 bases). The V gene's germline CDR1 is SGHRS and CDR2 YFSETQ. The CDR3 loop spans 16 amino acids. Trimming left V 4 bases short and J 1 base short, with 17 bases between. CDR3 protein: CASSPGISSGQETQYF. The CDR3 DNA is TGCGCCAGCAGCCCCGGGATTTCGTCGGGCCAAGAGACCCAGTACTTC.

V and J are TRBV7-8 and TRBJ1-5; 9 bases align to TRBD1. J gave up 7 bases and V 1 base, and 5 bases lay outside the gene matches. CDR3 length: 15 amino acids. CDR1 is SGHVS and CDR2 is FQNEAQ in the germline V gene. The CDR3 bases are TGTGCCAGCAGCTTAGAGGGGACAGGGTTCCAGCCCCAGCATTTT. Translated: CASSLEGTGFQPQHF.

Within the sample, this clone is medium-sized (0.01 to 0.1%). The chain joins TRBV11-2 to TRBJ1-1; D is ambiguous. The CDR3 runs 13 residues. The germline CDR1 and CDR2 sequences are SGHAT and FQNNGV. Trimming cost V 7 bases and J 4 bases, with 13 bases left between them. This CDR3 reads CASTPLRGTEAFF. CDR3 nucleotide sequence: TGTGCCAGCACCCCCCTCCGGGGCACTGAAGCTTTCTTT.

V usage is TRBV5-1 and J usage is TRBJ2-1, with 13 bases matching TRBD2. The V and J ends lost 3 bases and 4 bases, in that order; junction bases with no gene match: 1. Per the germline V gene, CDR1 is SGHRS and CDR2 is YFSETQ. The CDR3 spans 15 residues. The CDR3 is CASSSGLAGYNEQFF. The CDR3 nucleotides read TGCGCCAGCAGCTCGGGACTAGCGGGGTACAATGAGCAGTTCTTC.

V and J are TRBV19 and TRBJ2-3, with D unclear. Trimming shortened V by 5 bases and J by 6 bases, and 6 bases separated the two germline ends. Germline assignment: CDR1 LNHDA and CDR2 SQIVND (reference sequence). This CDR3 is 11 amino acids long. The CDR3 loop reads CASSVFDTQYF. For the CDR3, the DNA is TGTGCCAGTAGTGTGTTCGATACGCAGTATTTT.